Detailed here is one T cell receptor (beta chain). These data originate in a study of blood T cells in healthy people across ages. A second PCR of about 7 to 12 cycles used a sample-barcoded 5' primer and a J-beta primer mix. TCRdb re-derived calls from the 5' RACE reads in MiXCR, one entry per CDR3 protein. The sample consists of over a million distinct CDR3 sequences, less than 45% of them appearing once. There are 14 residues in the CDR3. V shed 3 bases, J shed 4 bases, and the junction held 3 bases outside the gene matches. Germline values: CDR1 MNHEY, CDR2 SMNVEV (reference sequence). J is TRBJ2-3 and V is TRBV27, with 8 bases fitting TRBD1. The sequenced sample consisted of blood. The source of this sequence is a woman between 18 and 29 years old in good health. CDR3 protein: CASSFRTGPDTQYF. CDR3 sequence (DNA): TGTGCCAGCAGTTTTCGGACAGGGCCAGATACGCAGTATTTT.